This T cell receptor (beta chain) came from a study of T cells after yellow fever vaccination. Overall study context: Those fractions that held only low numbers of cells were prepared using the SMART-Seq v4 Ultra Low Input RNA kit.

Germline values: CDR1 MNHEY, CDR2 SVGAGI. V lost 3 bases, J lost 10 bases, and 8 bases stayed unmatched. This CDR3 spans 14 amino acids. This clonotype occurred a few times. Its antigen remains unknown. Overall study results and limits: Sorted repertoires could include abundant contaminating clonotypes from bulk cells.

The TCR cDNA carried a universal primer site and UMIs from 5'RACE template switching. TCRdb redid the calling of the 5' RACE reads with MiXCR, one entry per CDR3 protein. The table shows about 250,000 distinct CDR3 sequences, with roughly 4% occurring only once. The rearrangement links TRBV6-5 to TRBJ1-1, with TRBD1 matching 10 bases. The sequences come from PBMCs, collected 15 days after the yellow fever booster vaccination. The TCR was taken from a man aged 18 to 30 who received the YFV17D yellow fever vaccine. The CDR3 coding sequence is TGTGCCAGCAGTTATGCCGGGACAGGGGATGGAGCTTTCTTT. The encoded protein is CASSYAGTGDGAFF.